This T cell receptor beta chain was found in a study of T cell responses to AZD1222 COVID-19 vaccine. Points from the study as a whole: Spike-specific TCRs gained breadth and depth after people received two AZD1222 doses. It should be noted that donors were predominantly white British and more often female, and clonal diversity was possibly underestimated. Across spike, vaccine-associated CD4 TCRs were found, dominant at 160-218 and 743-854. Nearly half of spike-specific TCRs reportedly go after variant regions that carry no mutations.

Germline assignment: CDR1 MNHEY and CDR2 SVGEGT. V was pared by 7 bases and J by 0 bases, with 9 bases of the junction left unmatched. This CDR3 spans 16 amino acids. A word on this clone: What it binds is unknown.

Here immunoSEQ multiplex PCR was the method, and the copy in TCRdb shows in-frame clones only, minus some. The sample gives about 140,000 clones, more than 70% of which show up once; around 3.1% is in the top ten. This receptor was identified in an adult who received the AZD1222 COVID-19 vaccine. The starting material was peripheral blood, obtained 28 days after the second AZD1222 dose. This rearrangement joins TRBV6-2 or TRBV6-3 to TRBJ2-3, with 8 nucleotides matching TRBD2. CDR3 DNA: TGTGCCAGCACCCCACTAGCGGAATCTAGCACAGATACGCAGTATTTT. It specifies CASTPLAESSTDTQYF.